Below are 9 T cell receptor beta chains sequenced from a single sample in a study of blood T cell repertoires in COVID-19. Produced via immunoSEQ multiplex PCR; TCRdb's table is partial and in-frame only. The data show about 480,000 clones, with roughly nine tenths seen just once and approximately 8.3% held by the top ten. Sequenced material: PBMCs or T cells enriched from blood (not recorded which). These receptors all stem from a woman aged 60 to 75 who had recovered from COVID-19.

The V call is TRBV10-3, the J call TRBJ1-5; D not certain. From germline, CDR1 is ENHRY and CDR2 SYGVKD. V was clipped by 3 bases and J by 0 bases, with 9 bases between them. This CDR3 spans 15 amino acids. The CDR3 nucleotides read TGTGCCATCAGTGATTCGTACTATAGCAATCAGCCCCAGCATTTT. Translation: CAISDSYYSNQPQHF.

The V gene is TRBV6-5, the J gene TRBJ1-2; D is undetermined. CDR3 length equals 16 residues. The germline V gene encodes CDR1 MNHEY and CDR2 SVGAGI. The V and J ends lost 4 bases and 4 bases respectively, with 19 bases between them. CDR3 DNA sequence: TGTGCCAGCAGTTCCCGGACGAGGGCTTCACTCTATGGCTACACCTTC. Translating gives CASSSRTRASLYGYTF.

The V gene is TRBV19, the J gene TRBJ1-5, with D unresolved. The ends were cut back, 0 bases at V and 6 bases at J, with 9 bases in the middle. CDR3 length equals 14 residues. The germline V gene has CDR1 LNHDA and CDR2 SQIVND (reference sequence). CDR3 DNA: TGTGCCAGTAGTATAGACAGTCTTCGTCAGCCCCAGCATTTT. It codes for CASSIDSLRQPQHF.

The chain joins TRBV11-2 to TRBJ2-7, with 9 positions matching TRBD2. V was clipped by 5 bases and J by 5 bases; unmatched bases: 10. From germline, CDR1 is SGHAT and CDR2 FQNNGV. The CDR3 runs to 15 residues. The CDR3 DNA is TGTGCCAGCAGCCTCCGGGGTAGCGGGGGTAACGAGCAGTACGTC. As protein: CASSLRGSGGNEQYV.

The chain carries TRBV9 and TRBJ2-1; 9 bases align to TRBD1. Germline V gene data show CDR1 as SGDLS and CDR2 as YYNGEE. The junction had 7 bases not matched to a gene; V was cut back by 4 bases and J by 8 bases. The CDR3 totals 14 residues. CDR3 in DNA: TGTGCCAGCAGCTCCGGGGACAGGGTAGATGAGCAGTTCTTC. It codes for CASSSGDRVDEQFF. Full variable domain (remainder filled in from reference TRBV9 and TRBJ2-1): DSGVTQTPKHLITATGQRVTLRCSPRSGDLSVYWYQQSLDQGLQFLIQYYNGEERAKGNILERFSAQQFPDLHSELNLSSLELGDSALYFCASSSGDRVDEQFFGPGTRLTVL.

This clone was observed a single time. The chain uses TRBV5-1 and TRBJ2-1; 11 bases are shared with TRBD1. After removal of 1 base from V and 10 bases from J, the junction contained 7 bases not matched to a gene. The CDR3 loop spans 15 amino acids. Germline V gene lookup returns CDR1 SGHRS and CDR2 YFSETQ. The CDR3 sequence is CASSLLGQGVGEQFF. DNA of the CDR3: TGCGCCAGCAGCTTGCTGGGACAGGGGGTTGGGGAGCAGTTCTTC.

This clone was seen a handful of times. This chain joins TRBV21-1 and TRBJ1-6; TRBD1, the table's D call, lacks a check against the DNA. TRBV21-1 is deemed a pseudogene. This CDR3 spans 19 amino acids. The CDR3 loop is CASSTPGQGANSDNSPLHF. CDR3 bases: TGTGCCAGCAGCACTCCGGGACAGGGGGCCAACTCGGATAATTCACCCCTCCACTTT.

The rearrangement uses TRBV27 and TRBJ2-1, with 7 bases aligning to TRBD1. V gave up 5 bases and J gave up 0 bases; unmatched junction bases: 4. This CDR3 has 15 amino acids. Per the germline V gene, CDR1 is MNHEY and CDR2 is SMNVEV (reference sequence). Here the CDR3 DNA reads TGTGCCAGCAGTAGACAGGGAAGCTCCTACAATGAGCAGTTCTTC. Protein product: CASSRQGSSYNEQFF.

This clone appeared a single time. This chain connects TRBV29-1 to TRBJ1-1, with D unresolved. The CDR3 is made up of 12 amino acids. Germline CDR1 SQVTM, CDR2 ANQGSEA. With 7 bases removed from V and 1 base from J, the gap between germline ends came to 10 bases. The CDR3 loop is CSGGPRNTEAFF. CDR3 sequence (DNA): TGCAGCGGCGGGCCCAGGAACACTGAAGCTTTCTTT.